Listed below are T cell receptor beta chains from one sample, sequenced in a study of T cell responses to AZD1222 COVID-19 vaccine. Profiled with immunoSEQ multiplex PCR; TCRdb holds only in-frame clones, not every one. Among 80,000 to 100,000 clones, 75% to 90% were seen once, and the ten largest hold approximately 7%. The input for sequencing was peripheral blood, taken on day 0 of AZD1222 vaccination. These receptors all come from an adult in good health. CDR3s include the opening cysteine and the closing phenylalanine or tryptophan. Fields, in order: D gene, clone size, J gene, V gene, CDR3 DNA, CDR3 protein. The D gene is left open where the match is weak. Clone sizes are given selectively: once, few, many, or a class where the clone is expanded.

D gene: .; clone size: .; J gene: TRBJ1-1; V gene: TRBV19; CDR3 DNA: TGTGCCAGCATCGCAGGGTCGACGAACACTGAAGCTTTCTTT; CDR3 protein: CASIAGSTNTEAFF
D gene: .; clone size: .; J gene: TRBJ2-5; V gene: TRBV23-1; CDR3 DNA: TGCGCCAGCAGTCCGTGGAGAAAGCGACAAGAGACCCAGTACTTC; CDR3 protein: CASSPWRKRQETQYF
D gene: TRBD1; clone size: .; J gene: TRBJ2-1; V gene: TRBV3-1/TRBV3-2; CDR3 DNA: TGTGCCAGCAGCCGGGACAGCTACAATGAGCAGTTCTTC; CDR3 protein: CASSRDSYNEQFF
D gene: TRBD1; clone size: .; J gene: TRBJ2-3; V gene: TRBV7-2; CDR3 DNA: TGTGCCAGCAGCGCTCCGGGGACAGGTAGCACAGATACGCAGTATTTT; CDR3 protein: CASSAPGTGSTDTQYF
D gene: TRBD1; clone size: .; J gene: TRBJ1-2; V gene: TRBV7-8; CDR3 DNA: TGTGCCAGCAGGACGGAGGGGGCGAACTATGGCTACACCTTC; CDR3 protein: CASRTEGANYGYTF
D gene: TRBD2; clone size: .; J gene: TRBJ2-1; V gene: TRBV28; CDR3 DNA: TGTGCCAGCAGTTCCCTAGCGGGAGAAGGTCAGTTCTTC; CDR3 protein: CASSSLAGEGQFF
D gene: TRBD1; clone size: .; J gene: TRBJ1-2; V gene: TRBV7-2; CDR3 DNA: TGTGCCAGCAGCTTGGGACAGGGATGGGTTCATGGCTACACCTTC; CDR3 protein: CASSLGQGWVHGYTF
D gene: TRBD2; clone size: .; J gene: TRBJ2-2; V gene: TRBV7-3; CDR3 DNA: TGTGCCAGCAGCCCCTGGGTAGCGGGGGCCCAGAACACCGGGGAGCTGTTTTTT; CDR3 protein: CASSPWVAGAQNTGELFF
D gene: .; clone size: .; J gene: TRBJ2-7; V gene: TRBV2; CDR3 DNA: TGTGCCAGCAGTGGAGAGGGGGGTATCGGGGACTTC; CDR3 protein: CASSGEGGIGDF
D gene: .; clone size: .; J gene: TRBJ2-1; V gene: TRBV2; CDR3 DNA: TGTGCCAGCAGGGCGGGACAGAGCTCCTACAATGAGCAGTTCTTC; CDR3 protein: CASRAGQSSYNEQFF
D gene: .; clone size: .; J gene: TRBJ2-5; V gene: TRBV6-5; CDR3 DNA: TGTGCCAGCAGTCGCGGACCGGATAGGGAGACCCAGTACTTC; CDR3 protein: CASSRGPDRETQYF
D gene: TRBD2; clone size: .; J gene: TRBJ2-1; V gene: TRBV7-7; CDR3 DNA: TGTGCTAGCAGCTTAGGTTCTAGCGGGAACAATGAGCAGTTCTTC; CDR3 protein: CASSLGSSGNNEQFF
D gene: .; clone size: .; J gene: TRBJ2-2; V gene: TRBV20-1; CDR3 DNA: TGCAGTGCTAGTCACGGGGTGACCGGGGAGCTGTTTTTT; CDR3 protein: CSASHGVTGELFF
D gene: TRBD1; clone size: .; J gene: TRBJ2-2; V gene: TRBV7-9; CDR3 DNA: TGTGCCAGCAGCTTGGGGACAGGGACTGGCGGGGAGCTGTTTTTT; CDR3 protein: CASSLGTGTGGELFF
D gene: TRBD1; clone size: .; J gene: TRBJ1-1; V gene: TRBV18; CDR3 DNA: TGTGCCAGCTCACCACCGGGACAGTTGAACACTGAAGCTTTCTTT; CDR3 protein: CASSPPGQLNTEAFF
D gene: TRBD2; clone size: .; J gene: TRBJ2-7; V gene: TRBV7-9; CDR3 DNA: TGTGCCAGCAGCTCCCGTTGGGGGAGCCGGGGTAGCGGGTACGAGCAGTACTTC; CDR3 protein: CASSSRWGSRGSGYEQYF
D gene: .; clone size: .; J gene: TRBJ1-5; V gene: TRBV5-1; CDR3 DNA: TGCGCCAGCAGCGAGAGCGCGGGCTCCGGCAATCAGCCCCAGCATTTT; CDR3 protein: CASSESAGSGNQPQHF
D gene: .; clone size: .; J gene: TRBJ1-3; V gene: TRBV5-6; CDR3 DNA: TGTGCCAGCAGCGCCGAGAACTCTGGAAACACCATATATTTT; CDR3 protein: CASSAENSGNTIYF
D gene: .; clone size: .; J gene: TRBJ1-5; V gene: TRBV6-5; CDR3 DNA: TGTGCCAGCAGTTACTCGGGGTCCGGCGGCAATCAGCCCCAGCATTTT; CDR3 protein: CASSYSGSGGNQPQHF
D gene: .; clone size: .; J gene: TRBJ1-1; V gene: TRBV19; CDR3 DNA: TGTGCCAGTAGTATCTTCCACAGCCTGAACACTGAAGCTTTCTTT; CDR3 protein: CASSIFHSLNTEAFF
D gene: TRBD1; clone size: .; J gene: TRBJ2-2; V gene: TRBV18; CDR3 DNA: TGTGCCAGCTCACCACCGAACAGGGGGAACACCGGGGAGCTGTTTTTT; CDR3 protein: CASSPPNRGNTGELFF
D gene: .; clone size: .; J gene: TRBJ2-7; V gene: TRBV5-5; CDR3 DNA: TGTGCCAGCAGCTTGGAGTTTGGCAGGAGCAACTACGAGCAGTACTTC; CDR3 protein: CASSLEFGRSNYEQYF
D gene: .; clone size: once; J gene: TRBJ2-7; V gene: TRBV19; CDR3 DNA: TGTGCCAGTAGTATAGCAAAGGGCTCCTACGAGCAGTACTTC; CDR3 protein: CASSIAKGSYEQYF
D gene: .; clone size: .; J gene: TRBJ1-1; V gene: TRBV12-3/TRBV12-4; CDR3 DNA: TGTGCCAGCAGCCCCGGCAGCAGAGTTGAAGCTTTCTTT; CDR3 protein: CASSPGSRVEAFF
D gene: .; clone size: .; J gene: TRBJ1-6; V gene: TRBV7-2; CDR3 DNA: TGTGCCAGCAGCCGCGGAACCATTAATCAGGGTGGAAATTCACCCCTCCACTTT; CDR3 protein: CASSRGTINQGGNSPLHF
D gene: .; clone size: .; J gene: TRBJ1-1; V gene: TRBV21-1; CDR3 DNA: TGTGCCAGCAGCAAAAGACAGACAGGTCCCCGGACTTTCCTGAACACTGAAGCTTTCTTT; CDR3 protein: CASSKRQTGPRTFLNTEAFF
D gene: .; clone size: .; J gene: TRBJ2-5; V gene: TRBV18; CDR3 DNA: TGTGCCAGCTCACCAACATCGGCCAGGGGCGGAGAGACCCAGTACTTC; CDR3 protein: CASSPTSARGGETQYF
D gene: TRBD1; clone size: .; J gene: TRBJ1-2; V gene: TRBV7-2; CDR3 DNA: TGTGCCAGCAGCTTAGCAAGGGGGCCTAACTATGGCTACACCTTC; CDR3 protein: CASSLARGPNYGYTF
D gene: .; clone size: .; J gene: TRBJ2-3; V gene: TRBV3-1/TRBV3-2; CDR3 DNA: TGTGCCAGCAGCCAACAGGCAGATACGCAGTATTTT; CDR3 protein: CASSQQADTQYF
D gene: .; clone size: .; J gene: TRBJ2-7; V gene: TRBV6-2/TRBV6-3; CDR3 DNA: TGTGCCAGCAGCCGGGACCGGAGCCCTTACGAGCAGTACTTC; CDR3 protein: CASSRDRSPYEQYF
D gene: .; clone size: .; J gene: TRBJ1-5; V gene: TRBV7-2; CDR3 DNA: TGTGCCAGCAGCCTCACGGGCCATCCAGGAGGCAATCAGCCCCAGCATTTT; CDR3 protein: CASSLTGHPGGNQPQHF
D gene: .; clone size: .; J gene: TRBJ1-5; V gene: TRBV28; CDR3 DNA: TGTGCCAGCAGTTTGGGCAGCGGCAATCAGCCCCAGCATTTT; CDR3 protein: CASSLGSGNQPQHF
D gene: .; clone size: .; J gene: TRBJ1-6; V gene: TRBV30; CDR3 DNA: TGTGCCTGGAGTGTACTGGGTAATTCACCCCTCCACTTT; CDR3 protein: CAWSVLGNSPLHF
D gene: TRBD1; clone size: .; J gene: TRBJ1-1; V gene: TRBV28; CDR3 DNA: TGTGCCAGCAGTCCCCTCACAGGGGTCAGTGAAGCTTTCTTT; CDR3 protein: CASSPLTGVSEAFF
D gene: .; clone size: .; J gene: TRBJ2-1; V gene: TRBV28; CDR3 DNA: TGTGCCAGCAGTTCGGGCGCGCATAGCTCCTACAATGAGCAGTTCTTC; CDR3 protein: CASSSGAHSSYNEQFF
D gene: TRBD2; clone size: .; J gene: TRBJ2-3; V gene: TRBV29-1; CDR3 DNA: TGCAGCCTGACCCGGACTAGCGGGAGGGGGGATACGCAGTATTTT; CDR3 protein: CSLTRTSGRGDTQYF
D gene: TRBD1; clone size: .; J gene: TRBJ2-2; V gene: TRBV6-5; CDR3 DNA: TGTGCCAGCAATCCCAGGGGGCAGGGCGGGGAGCTGTTTTTT; CDR3 protein: CASNPRGQGGELFF
D gene: TRBD2; clone size: .; J gene: TRBJ2-7; V gene: TRBV28; CDR3 DNA: TGTGCCAGCAGTTTACGGACTAGCGGGAGGGCCTACGAGCAGTACTTC; CDR3 protein: CASSLRTSGRAYEQYF
D gene: .; clone size: .; J gene: TRBJ1-3; V gene: TRBV5-4; CDR3 DNA: TGTGCCAGCACCGACCCGTCGGGTGGAAACACCATATATTTT; CDR3 protein: CASTDPSGGNTIYF
D gene: TRBD2; clone size: .; J gene: TRBJ2-1; V gene: TRBV29-1; CDR3 DNA: TGCAGCGTTGTGCGGCTAGCGGGAGAGCAGCAGTTCTTC; CDR3 protein: CSVVRLAGEQQFF
D gene: .; clone size: few; J gene: TRBJ2-6; V gene: TRBV24-1; CDR3 DNA: TGTGCCACCAGTGAGGCCTCTGGGGCCAACGTCCTGACTTTC; CDR3 protein: CATSEASGANVLTF
D gene: .; clone size: .; J gene: TRBJ2-2; V gene: TRBV7-8; CDR3 DNA: TGTGCCAGCAGCTTAGAAAGGGGCGCGCTCGCGAACACCGGGGAGCTGTTTTTT; CDR3 protein: CASSLERGALANTGELFF
D gene: TRBD1; clone size: .; J gene: TRBJ1-1; V gene: TRBV3-1/TRBV3-2; CDR3 DNA: TGTGCCAGCACCCAAGGGCAGGGGGCTACGAGGAACACTGAAGCTTTCTTT; CDR3 protein: CASTQGQGATRNTEAFF
D gene: TRBD1; clone size: few; J gene: TRBJ1-5; V gene: TRBV7-8; CDR3 DNA: TGTGCCAGCAGCTTTAACAGGGGGGAACAGCCCCAGCATTTT; CDR3 protein: CASSFNRGEQPQHF
D gene: .; clone size: .; J gene: TRBJ1-2; V gene: TRBV5-1; CDR3 DNA: TGCGCCAGCAGCCCTGGGGCAGGGCCCCAGGGTGGCTACACCTTC; CDR3 protein: CASSPGAGPQGGYTF
D gene: TRBD1; clone size: .; J gene: TRBJ2-5; V gene: TRBV7-8; CDR3 DNA: TGTGCCAGCAGCCCTCGGGACAGTGAAGAGACCCAGTACTTC; CDR3 protein: CASSPRDSEETQYF
D gene: .; clone size: .; J gene: TRBJ2-6; V gene: TRBV23-1; CDR3 DNA: TGCGCCAGCGCGGCCCCCCCTGGGGCCAACGTCCTGACTTTC; CDR3 protein: CASAAPPGANVLTF
D gene: .; clone size: .; J gene: TRBJ2-3; V gene: TRBV12-3/TRBV12-4; CDR3 DNA: TGTGCCAGCACCCTAGGGGATACGCAGTATTTT; CDR3 protein: CASTLGDTQYF
D gene: TRBD2; clone size: .; J gene: TRBJ2-1; V gene: TRBV7-3; CDR3 DNA: TGTGCCAGCAGCTTAACCAGCGGGGTCAACAATGAGCAGTTCTTC; CDR3 protein: CASSLTSGVNNEQFF
D gene: .; clone size: .; J gene: TRBJ1-4; V gene: TRBV18; CDR3 DNA: TGTGCCAGCTCACCACTTATTAATGAAAAACTGTTTTTT; CDR3 protein: CASSPLINEKLFF
D gene: .; clone size: .; J gene: TRBJ2-2; V gene: TRBV6-1; CDR3 DNA: TGTGCCAGCAGCGAACTCCTAGGCTTCCAGCCGAACACCGGGGAGCTGTTTTTT; CDR3 protein: CASSELLGFQPNTGELFF